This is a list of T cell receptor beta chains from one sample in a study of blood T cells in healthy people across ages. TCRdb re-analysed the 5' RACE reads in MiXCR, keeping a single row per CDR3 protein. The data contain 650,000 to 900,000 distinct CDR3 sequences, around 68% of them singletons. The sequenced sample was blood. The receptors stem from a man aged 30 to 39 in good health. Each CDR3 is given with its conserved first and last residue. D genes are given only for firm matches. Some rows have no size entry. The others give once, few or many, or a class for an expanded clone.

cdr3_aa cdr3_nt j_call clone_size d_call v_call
CSANDRSYEQYF TGCAGTGCCAACGACAGGTCCTACGAGCAGTACTTC TRBJ2-7 few - TRBV20-1
CASSPTLGGGDEQYF TGTGCCAGCAGTCCCACTTTGGGTGGGGGCGACGAGCAGTACTTC TRBJ2-7 - - TRBV6-5
CASSPQTDSEKLFF TGTGCCAGCAGCCCCCAAACCGACAGCGAAAAACTGTTTTTT TRBJ1-4 - - TRBV7-2
CASSARATGGTDEQYF TGTGCCAGCAGTGCTAGAGCGACAGGGGGGACAGACGAGCAGTACTTC TRBJ2-7 once TRBD1 TRBV6-1
CASSETRTGNGYTF TGTGCCAGCAGTGAAACAAGGACAGGGAACGGCTACACCTTC TRBJ1-2 - TRBD1 TRBV2
CAISVGLAGAYEQYF TGTGCCATCAGTGTTGGGCTAGCGGGGGCCTACGAGCAGTACTTC TRBJ2-7 few TRBD2 TRBV10-3
CASSGELGSYEQYF TGTGCCAGCAGCGGAGAACTGGGTTCCTACGAGCAGTACTTC TRBJ2-7 - - TRBV11-1
CRPGAGKETQYF TGCAGGCCGGGAGCGGGTAAAGAGACCCAGTACTTC TRBJ2-5 - - TRBV20-1
CASSARTGEGYTF TGTGCCAGCAGTGCACGGACAGGGGAAGGCTACACCTTC TRBJ1-2 few TRBD1 TRBV12-3/TRBV12-4
CASSLGLGFYEQYF TGTGCCAGCAGCTTAGGACTAGGGTTCTACGAGCAGTACTTC TRBJ2-7 - - TRBV7-2
CASSFQAGEQYF TGTGCCAGCAGCTTCCAGGCGGGCGAGCAGTACTTC TRBJ2-7 - - TRBV5-6
CSALPGQGYAEGEQYF TGCAGTGCGCTCCCAGGACAGGGCTACGCGGAGGGTGAGCAGTACTTC TRBJ2-5 - TRBD1 TRBV20-1
CASRSRGPPDTDTQYF TGTGCCAGCAGAAGCCGCGGCCCCCCGGACACAGATACGCAGTATTTT TRBJ2-3 - - TRBV7-9
CSVRAAYEQYF TGCAGCGTTCGGGCAGCCTACGAGCAGTACTTC TRBJ2-7 - - TRBV29-1
CASSTGTEPGMYNEQYF TGTGCCAGCAGTACTGGGACGGAGCCGGGCATGTACAATGAGCAGTACTTC TRBJ2-4 - - TRBV6-5
CASSNPGRESEQYF TGTGCCAGCAGCAACCCAGGGAGAGAATCCGAGCAGTACTTC TRBJ2-7 few - TRBV21-1
CASSVRDSPYEQYF TGTGCCAGCAGCGTTAGGGACAGCCCCTACGAGCAGTACTTC TRBJ2-7 few TRBD1 TRBV9
CASSLVGGGHEKLFF TGTGCCAGCAGTCTCGTAGGGGGAGGTCACGAAAAACTGTTTTTT TRBJ1-4 - - TRBV6-1
CASGDRGPETQYF TGTGCCAGCGGGGACAGGGGGCCAGAGACCCAGTACTTC TRBJ2-5 few TRBD1 TRBV6-2/TRBV6-3
CASSLEGQLTKSYTF TGTGCCAGCAGCTTAGAAGGACAGCTTACTAAGAGCTACACCTTC TRBJ1-2 - - TRBV7-2
CASSPIQTDTQYF TGTGCCAGCTCACCAATCCAGACAGATACGCAGTATTTT TRBJ2-3 - - TRBV21-1
CSASGTGSKIYEQYF TGCAGTGCTAGTGGGACAGGGTCGAAGATCTACGAGCAGTACTTC TRBJ2-7 - TRBD1 TRBV20-1
CASSVSMGGGDYGYTF TGTGCCAGCAGTGTATCAATGGGAGGCGGCGACTATGGCTACACCTTC TRBJ1-2 once - TRBV6-1
CASSLDRFSPTYEQYF TGTGCCAGCAGCTTAGACAGGTTTTCTCCAACCTACGAGCAGTACTTC TRBJ2-7 - - TRBV7-8
CASSLQRGAPYEQYF TGTGCCAGCAGTTTACAGCGGGGGGCACCCTACGAGCAGTACTTC TRBJ2-7 - TRBD2 TRBV12-3/TRBV12-4
CASRESGGWGEQFF TGTGCCAGCAGAGAGAGCGGGGGTTGGGGTGAGCAGTTCTTC TRBJ2-1 - TRBD2 TRBV27
CASSLQQSSTDTQYF TGTGCCAGCAGCTTACAACAGAGTAGCACAGATACGCAGTATTTT TRBJ2-3 - - TRBV7-6
CATKGSSYEQYF TGTGCCACCAAGGGGAGCTCCTACGAGCAGTACTTC TRBJ2-7 - - TRBV28
CASSQDRLGYTF TGTGCCAGCAGCCAGGACAGATTGGGCTACACCTTC TRBJ1-2 - - TRBV14